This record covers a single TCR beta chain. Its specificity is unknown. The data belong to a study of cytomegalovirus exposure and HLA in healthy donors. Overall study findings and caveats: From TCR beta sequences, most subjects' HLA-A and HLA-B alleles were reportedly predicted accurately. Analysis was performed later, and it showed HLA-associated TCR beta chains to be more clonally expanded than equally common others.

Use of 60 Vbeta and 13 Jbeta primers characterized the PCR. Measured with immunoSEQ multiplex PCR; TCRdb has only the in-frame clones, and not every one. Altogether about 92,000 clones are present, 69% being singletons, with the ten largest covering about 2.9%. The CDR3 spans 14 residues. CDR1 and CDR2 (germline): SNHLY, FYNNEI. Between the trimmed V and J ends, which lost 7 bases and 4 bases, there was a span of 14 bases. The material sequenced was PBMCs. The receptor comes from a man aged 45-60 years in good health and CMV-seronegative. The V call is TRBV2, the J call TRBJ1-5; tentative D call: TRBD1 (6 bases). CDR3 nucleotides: TGTGCCAGCACCAAAAGGGGGATAAATCAGCCCCAGCATTTT. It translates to CASTKRGINQPQHF.